These T cell receptor beta chains were read from a single sample in a study of OX40 agonist ivuxolimab in advanced cancers. Sequencing used immunoSEQ multiplex PCR; TCRdb keeps in-frame clones, though not all of them. The sample consists of 60,000 to 80,000 clones, around 85% of them appearing once. Specimen: CD4+ or CD8+ T cells sorted from blood, collected in a trial of the OX40 agonist ivuxolimab. These receptors came from an adult with an advanced solid tumor such as melanoma, head and neck, liver or kidney cancer. The CDR3 runs from the conserved cysteine through the conserved F or W. Each record gives: V gene, D gene, clone size, CDR3 protein. The D gene is left open where the match is weak. Size is stated for part of the rows, as once, few or many counts, or as a class when the clone is expanded.

TRBV11-2 | . | once | CASSPGQGGLEKLFF
TRBV7-2 | . | . | CASSHSRNTGELFF
TRBV10-3 | . | . | CAISEWGQNTEAFF
TRBV5-6 | TRBD2 | . | CASSLGTGGPGEQYF
TRBV5-4 | . | . | CASSLFSAGELFF
TRBV28 | TRBD1 | . | CASSYTGTADGEKLFF
TRBV18 | . | . | CASSPRLVGTDTQYF
TRBV11-3 | . | . | CASSLGLGADSNEQFF
TRBV7-3 | . | . | CASGESNSPLHF
TRBV6-5 | . | . | CASSYSGVSPQYF
TRBV5-4 | . | . | CASSLGGNTIYF
TRBV4-2 | TRBD2 | . | CASSQKPAGGTYEQYF
TRBV10-3 | TRBD1 | . | CAISDGQGATYEKLFF
TRBV9 | . | . | CASSVGGDFNYGYTF
TRBV11-2 | . | . | CASSLGTGLETQYF
TRBV4-1 | . | . | CASSQDITANEKLFF
TRBV28 | . | . | CASSSGHSGGYTF
TRBV4-1 | TRBD1 | . | CASSQPRDRGYGYTF
TRBV6-6 | . | . | CASSYRTDTEAFF
TRBV2 | TRBD2 | once | CASSSLAGDYNEQFF
TRBV7-8 | . | . | CASSPPPAPTYEQYF
TRBV4-1 | . | . | CASSQALRGGVGTGELFF
TRBV2 | TRBD2 | . | CASTSGTSSYNEQFF
TRBV13 | . | few | CASSREGQASTDTQYF
TRBV1 | . | . | CTSSLSLAGGKETQYF
TRBV7-2 | TRBD1 | . | CASSLDRGADTQYF
TRBV27 | . | . | CASSLSPNQQETQYF
TRBV7-2 | . | few | CASSLGVLSNQPQHF
TRBV7-6 | . | . | CASREHVTDTQYF
TRBV7-2 | TRBD1 | few | CASSRLGQEVFGSYTF
TRBV5-5 | . | . | CASSLSGRTSSGANVLTF
TRBV25-1 | . | . | CAGSDGSNGYTF
TRBV6-6 | . | . | CASSYRGRFNEKLFF
TRBV11-2 | . | once | CASRPTTGQEQYF
TRBV4-1 | . | . | CASSQNQGAETPLGYTF
TRBV7-6 | TRBD2 | . | CASSLLSGRLTDTQYF
TRBV19 | TRBD1 | . | CASSIVARGRVGSSGANVLTF
TRBV7-9 | . | . | CASTPRTGRVTDTQYF